This T cell receptor (beta chain) comes out of a study of radiotherapy plus CTLA-4 blockade in lung cancer. In the study overall: Disease control was seen in 25% to 40% of patients, objective responses in more than 15%.

Patients with chemo-refractory metastatic non-small-cell lung cancer received focal radiation plus CTLA-4 blockade with ipilimumab. Using immunoSEQ multiplex PCR, the repertoire was profiled, and TCRdb retains in-frame clones only, with some absent. In the table there are over 85,000 clones, approximately 72% of which are singletons. General study results and limits: Blood TCR clones of tumor origin expanded after radiotherapy plus ipilimumab.

Trimming removed 3 bases at V and 4 bases at J, with 6 bases between. Looked up from germline, CDR1 is SEHNR and CDR2 is FQNEAQ (reference sequence). CDR3 length: 13 residues. On this clone: Antigen specificity is unknown.

Sequences were derived from peripheral blood, sampled from a patient treated with radiotherapy plus ipilimumab. This receptor was obtained from a human donor with non-small cell lung cancer who had a partial response to radiotherapy plus ipilimumab. Some clones in this sample may be carry-over from other donors' samples. V gene TRBV7-9 combines with J gene TRBJ2-2; tentatively, D is TRBD2 (6 bases). The CDR3 spells CASSFGGTGELFF. The CDR3 DNA is TGTGCCAGCAGCTTCGGGGGCACCGGGGAGCTGTTTTTT.